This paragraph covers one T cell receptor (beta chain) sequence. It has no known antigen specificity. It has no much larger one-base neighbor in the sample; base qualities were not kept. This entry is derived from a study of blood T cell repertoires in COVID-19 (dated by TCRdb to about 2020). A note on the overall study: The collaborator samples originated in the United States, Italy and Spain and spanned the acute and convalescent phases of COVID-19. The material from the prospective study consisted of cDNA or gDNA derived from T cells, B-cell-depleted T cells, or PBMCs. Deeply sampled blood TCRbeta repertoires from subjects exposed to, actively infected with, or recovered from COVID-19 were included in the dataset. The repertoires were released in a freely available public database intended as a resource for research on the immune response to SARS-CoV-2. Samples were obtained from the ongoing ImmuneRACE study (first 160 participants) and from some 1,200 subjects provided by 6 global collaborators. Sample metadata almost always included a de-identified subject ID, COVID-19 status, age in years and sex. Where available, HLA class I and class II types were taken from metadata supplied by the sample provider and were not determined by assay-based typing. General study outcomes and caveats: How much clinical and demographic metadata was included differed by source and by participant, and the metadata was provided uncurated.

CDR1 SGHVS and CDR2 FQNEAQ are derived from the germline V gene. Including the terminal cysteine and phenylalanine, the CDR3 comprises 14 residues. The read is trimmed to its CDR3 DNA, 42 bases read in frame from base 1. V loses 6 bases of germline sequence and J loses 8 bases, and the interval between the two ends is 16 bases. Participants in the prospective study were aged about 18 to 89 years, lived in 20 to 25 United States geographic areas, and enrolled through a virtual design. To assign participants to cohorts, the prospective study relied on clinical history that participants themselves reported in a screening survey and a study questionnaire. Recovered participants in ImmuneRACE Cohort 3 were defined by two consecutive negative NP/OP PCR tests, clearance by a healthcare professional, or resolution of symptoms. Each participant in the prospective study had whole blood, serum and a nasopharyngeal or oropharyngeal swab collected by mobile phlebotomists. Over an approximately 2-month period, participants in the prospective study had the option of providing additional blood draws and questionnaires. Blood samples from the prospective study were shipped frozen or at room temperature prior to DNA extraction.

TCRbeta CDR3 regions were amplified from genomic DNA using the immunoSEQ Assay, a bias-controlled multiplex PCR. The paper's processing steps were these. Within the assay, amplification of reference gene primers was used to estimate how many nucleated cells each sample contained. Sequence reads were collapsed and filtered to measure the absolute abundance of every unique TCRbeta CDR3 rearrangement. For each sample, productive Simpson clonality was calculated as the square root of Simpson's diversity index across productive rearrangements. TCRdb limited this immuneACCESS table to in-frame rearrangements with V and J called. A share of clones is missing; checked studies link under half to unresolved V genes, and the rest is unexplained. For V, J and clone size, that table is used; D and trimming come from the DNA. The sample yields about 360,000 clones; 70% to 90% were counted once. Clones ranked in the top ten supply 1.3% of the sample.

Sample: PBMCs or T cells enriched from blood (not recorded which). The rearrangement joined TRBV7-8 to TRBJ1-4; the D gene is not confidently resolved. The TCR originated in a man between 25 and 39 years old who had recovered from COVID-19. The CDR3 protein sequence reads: CASRRDLNSEKLFF. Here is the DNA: TGTGCCAGCAGACGGGATCTCAACAGCGAAAAACTGTTTTTT.